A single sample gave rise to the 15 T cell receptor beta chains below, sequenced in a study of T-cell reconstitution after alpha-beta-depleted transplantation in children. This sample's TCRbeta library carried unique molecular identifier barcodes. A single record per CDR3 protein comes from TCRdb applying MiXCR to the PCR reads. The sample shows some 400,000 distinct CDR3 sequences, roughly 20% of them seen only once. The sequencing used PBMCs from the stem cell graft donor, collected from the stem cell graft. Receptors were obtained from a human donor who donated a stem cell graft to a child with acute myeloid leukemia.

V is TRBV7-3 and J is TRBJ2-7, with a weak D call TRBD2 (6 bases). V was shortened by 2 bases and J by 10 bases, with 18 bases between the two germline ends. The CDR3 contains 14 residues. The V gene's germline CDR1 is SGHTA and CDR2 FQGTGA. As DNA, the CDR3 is TGTGCCAGCAGCTTACCGGGACTGGGCTCACCTCAGTACTTC. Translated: CASSLPGLGSPQYF.

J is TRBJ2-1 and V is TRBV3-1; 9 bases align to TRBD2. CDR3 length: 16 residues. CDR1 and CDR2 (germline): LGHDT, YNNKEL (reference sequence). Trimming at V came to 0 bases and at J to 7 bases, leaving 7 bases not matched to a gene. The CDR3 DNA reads TGTGCCAGCAGCCAAGATGTTAGCGGGAGTAAAAATGAGCAGTTCTTC. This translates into CASSQDVSGSKNEQFF.

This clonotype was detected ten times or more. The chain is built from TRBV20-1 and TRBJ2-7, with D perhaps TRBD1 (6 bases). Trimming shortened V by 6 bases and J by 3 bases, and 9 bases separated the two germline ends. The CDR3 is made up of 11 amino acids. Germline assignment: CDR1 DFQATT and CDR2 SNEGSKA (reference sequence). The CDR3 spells CSAKQGYEQYF. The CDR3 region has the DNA TGCAGTGCGAAACAGGGCTACGAGCAGTACTTC.

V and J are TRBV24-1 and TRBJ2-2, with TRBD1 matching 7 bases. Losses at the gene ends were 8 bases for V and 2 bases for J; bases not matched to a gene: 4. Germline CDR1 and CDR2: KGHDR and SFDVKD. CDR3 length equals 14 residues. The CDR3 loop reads CATNRGSNTGELFF. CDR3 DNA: TGTGCCACCAACAGGGGTTCAAACACCGGGGAGCTGTTTTTT.

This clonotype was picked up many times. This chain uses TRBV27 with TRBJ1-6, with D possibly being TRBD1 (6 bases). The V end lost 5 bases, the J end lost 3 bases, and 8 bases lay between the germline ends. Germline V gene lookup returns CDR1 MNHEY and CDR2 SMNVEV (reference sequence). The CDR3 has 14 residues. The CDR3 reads CASSGDIYNSPLHF. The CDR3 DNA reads TGTGCCAGCAGTGGGGACATCTATAATTCACCCCTCCACTTT.

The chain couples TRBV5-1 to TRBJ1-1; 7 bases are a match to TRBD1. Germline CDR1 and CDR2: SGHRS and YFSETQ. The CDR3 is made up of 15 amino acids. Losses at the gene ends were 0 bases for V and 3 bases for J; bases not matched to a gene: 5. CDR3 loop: CASSLGQGYDTEAFF. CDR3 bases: TGCGCCAGCAGCTTGGGACAGGGATACGACACTGAAGCTTTCTTT.

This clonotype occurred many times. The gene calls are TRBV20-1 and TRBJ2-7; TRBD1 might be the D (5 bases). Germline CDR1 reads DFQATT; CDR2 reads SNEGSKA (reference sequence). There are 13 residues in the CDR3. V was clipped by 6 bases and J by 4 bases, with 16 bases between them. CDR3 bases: TGCAGTGCCCCATGGGGCAGCTTATACGAGCAGTACTTC. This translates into CSAPWGSLYEQYF.

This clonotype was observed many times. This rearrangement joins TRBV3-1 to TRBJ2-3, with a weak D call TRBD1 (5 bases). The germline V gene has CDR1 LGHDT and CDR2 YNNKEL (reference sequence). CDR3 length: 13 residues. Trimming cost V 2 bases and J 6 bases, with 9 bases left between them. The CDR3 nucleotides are TGTGCCAGCAGCCAAAGGGGAACTGATACGCAGTATTTT. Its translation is CASSQRGTDTQYF.

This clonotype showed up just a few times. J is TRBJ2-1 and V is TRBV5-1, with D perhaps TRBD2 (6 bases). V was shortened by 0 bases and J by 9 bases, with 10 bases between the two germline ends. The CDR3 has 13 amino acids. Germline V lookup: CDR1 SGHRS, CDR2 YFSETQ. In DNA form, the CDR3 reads TGCGCCAGCAGCTTGGATCTAGCGAGTGAGCAGTTCTTC. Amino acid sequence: CASSLDLASEQFF.

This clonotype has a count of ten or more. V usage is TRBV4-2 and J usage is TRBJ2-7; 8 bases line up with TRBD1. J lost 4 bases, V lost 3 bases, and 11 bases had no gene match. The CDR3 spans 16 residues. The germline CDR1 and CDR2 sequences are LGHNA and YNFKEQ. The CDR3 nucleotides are TGTGCCAGCAGCCAGGGGCAGGACAGGGCAATATACGAGCAGTACTTC. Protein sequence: CASSQGQDRAIYEQYF.

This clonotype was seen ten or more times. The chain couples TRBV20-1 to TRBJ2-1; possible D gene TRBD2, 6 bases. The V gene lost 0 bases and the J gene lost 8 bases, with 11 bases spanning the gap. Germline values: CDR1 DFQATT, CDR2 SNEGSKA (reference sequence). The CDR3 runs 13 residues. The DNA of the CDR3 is TGCAGTGCTAGAGATCGGGGGACGTATGAGCAGTTCTTC. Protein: CSARDRGTYEQFF.

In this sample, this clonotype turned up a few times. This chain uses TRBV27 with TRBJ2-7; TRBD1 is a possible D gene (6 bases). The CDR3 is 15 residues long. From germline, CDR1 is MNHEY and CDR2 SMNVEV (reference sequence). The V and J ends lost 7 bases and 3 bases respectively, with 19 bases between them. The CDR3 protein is CASTSRGSSFYEQYF. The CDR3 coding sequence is TGTGCCAGCACCAGTAGGGGGAGTAGTTTCTACGAGCAGTACTTC.

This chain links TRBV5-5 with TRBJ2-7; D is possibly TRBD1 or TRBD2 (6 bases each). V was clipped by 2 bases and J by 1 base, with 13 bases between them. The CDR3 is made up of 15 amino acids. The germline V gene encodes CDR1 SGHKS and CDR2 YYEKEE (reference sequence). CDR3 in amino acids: CASSFRGPSSYEQYF. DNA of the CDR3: TGTGCCAGCAGCTTCCGGGGGCCGTCTTCCTACGAGCAGTACTTC.

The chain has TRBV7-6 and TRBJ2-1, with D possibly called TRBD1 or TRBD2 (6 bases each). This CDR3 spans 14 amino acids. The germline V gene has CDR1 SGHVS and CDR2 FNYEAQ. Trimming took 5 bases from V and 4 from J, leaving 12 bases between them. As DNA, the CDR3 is TGTGCCAGCAGCCCCGAGGGGGGTTACAATGAGCAGTTCTTC. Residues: CASSPEGGYNEQFF.

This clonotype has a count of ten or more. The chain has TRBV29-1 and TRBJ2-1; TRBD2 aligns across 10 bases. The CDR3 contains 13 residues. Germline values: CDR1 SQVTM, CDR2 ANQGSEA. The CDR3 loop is CGTAGGAYNEQFF. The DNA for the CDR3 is TGCGGAACAGCGGGAGGGGCCTACAATGAGCAGTTCTTC.